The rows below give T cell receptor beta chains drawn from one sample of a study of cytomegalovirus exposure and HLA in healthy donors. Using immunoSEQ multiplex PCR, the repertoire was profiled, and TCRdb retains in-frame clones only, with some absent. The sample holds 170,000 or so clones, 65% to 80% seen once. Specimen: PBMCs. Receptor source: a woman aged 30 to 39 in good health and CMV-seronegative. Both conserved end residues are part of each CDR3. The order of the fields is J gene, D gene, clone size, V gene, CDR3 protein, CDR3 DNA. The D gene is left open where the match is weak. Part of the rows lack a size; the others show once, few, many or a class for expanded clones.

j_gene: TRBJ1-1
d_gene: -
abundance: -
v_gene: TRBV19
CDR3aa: CASSINRQNEAFF
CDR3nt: TGTGCCAGTAGTATTAATCGACAGAATGAAGCTTTCTTT

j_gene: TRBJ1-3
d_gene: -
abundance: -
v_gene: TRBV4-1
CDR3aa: CASSQAAGGLSSGNTIYF
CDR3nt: TGCGCCAGCAGCCAAGCCGCCGGGGGGCTGAGCTCTGGAAACACCATATATTTT

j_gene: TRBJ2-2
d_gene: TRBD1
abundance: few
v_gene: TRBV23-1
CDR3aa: CASGPPRQGTGELFF
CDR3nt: TGCGCCAGCGGCCCTCCTAGACAGGGCACCGGGGAGCTGTTTTTT

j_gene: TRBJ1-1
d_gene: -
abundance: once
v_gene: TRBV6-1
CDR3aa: CATKRLENTEAFF
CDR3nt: TGTGCCACGAAGAGGCTCGAGAACACTGAAGCTTTCTTT

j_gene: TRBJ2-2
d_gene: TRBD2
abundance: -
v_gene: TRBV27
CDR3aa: CASSSGRTGELFF
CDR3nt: TGTGCCAGCTCTAGCGGGAGGACCGGGGAGCTGTTTTTT

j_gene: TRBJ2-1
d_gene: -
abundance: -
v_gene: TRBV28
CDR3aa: CASSRAGGRGVYEQFF
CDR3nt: TGTGCCAGCAGCCGAGCCGGGGGGCGCGGGGTTTATGAGCAGTTCTTC

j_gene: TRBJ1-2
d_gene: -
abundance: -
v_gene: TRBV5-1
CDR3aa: CASRDRVDYGYTF
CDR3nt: TGCGCCAGCAGGGACAGAGTTGACTATGGCTACACCTTC

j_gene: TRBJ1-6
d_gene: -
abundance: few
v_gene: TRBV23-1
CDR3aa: CASSQGAGRFNSPLHF
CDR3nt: TGCGCCAGCAGTCAAGGGGCAGGGAGGTTTAATTCACCCCTCCACTTT

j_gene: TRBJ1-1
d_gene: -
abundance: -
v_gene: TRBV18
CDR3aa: CASSPRNRADTEAFF
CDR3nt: TGTGCCAGCTCACCACGAAACAGGGCGGACACTGAAGCTTTCTTT

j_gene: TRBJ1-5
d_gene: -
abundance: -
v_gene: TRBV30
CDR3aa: CAWSIAGGGGQPQHF
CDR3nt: TGTGCCTGGAGTATCGCTGGGGGAGGTGGTCAGCCCCAGCATTTT

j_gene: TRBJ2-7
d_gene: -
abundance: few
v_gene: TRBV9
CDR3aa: CASSPDFSSYEQYF
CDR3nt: TGTGCCAGCAGCCCCGACTTCTCCTCCTACGAGCAGTACTTC

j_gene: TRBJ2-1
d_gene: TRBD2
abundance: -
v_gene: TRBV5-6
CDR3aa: CASSHRLAGGYNEQFF
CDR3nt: TGTGCCAGCAGCCACCGTCTGGCGGGAGGGTACAATGAGCAGTTCTTC

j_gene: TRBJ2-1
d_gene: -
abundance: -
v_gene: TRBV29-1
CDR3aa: CSVEDRARSYNEQFF
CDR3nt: TGCAGCGTTGAAGATCGTGCTCGGTCCTACAATGAGCAGTTCTTC

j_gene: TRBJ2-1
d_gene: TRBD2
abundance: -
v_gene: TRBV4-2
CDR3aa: CASSQERERGFYNEQFF
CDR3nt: TGTGCCAGCAGCCAAGAAAGAGAGCGGGGCTTCTACAATGAGCAGTTCTTC

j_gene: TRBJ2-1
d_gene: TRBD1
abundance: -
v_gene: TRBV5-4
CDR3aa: CASSFRDRENNEQFF
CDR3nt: TGTGCCAGCAGCTTCCGGGACAGGGAGAACAATGAGCAGTTCTTC

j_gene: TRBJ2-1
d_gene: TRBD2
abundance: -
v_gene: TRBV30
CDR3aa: CAWSLGLEDNEQFF
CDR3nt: TGTGCCTGGAGCCTGGGACTAGAAGACAATGAGCAGTTCTTC

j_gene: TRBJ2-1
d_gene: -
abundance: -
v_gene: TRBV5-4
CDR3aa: CASSLVRESTNNEQFF
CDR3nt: TGTGCCAGCAGCTTGGTCCGGGAGAGTACAAACAATGAGCAGTTCTTC

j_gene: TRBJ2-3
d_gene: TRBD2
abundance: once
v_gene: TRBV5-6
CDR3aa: CASSSGLAGDIFTDTQYF
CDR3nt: TGTGCCAGCAGCTCTGGACTAGCGGGAGACATTTTCACAGATACGCAGTATTTT

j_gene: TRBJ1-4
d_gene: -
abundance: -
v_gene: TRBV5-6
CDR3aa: CASSLGRGEKLFF
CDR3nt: TGTGCCAGCAGCCTGGGGCGCGGGGAAAAACTGTTTTTT

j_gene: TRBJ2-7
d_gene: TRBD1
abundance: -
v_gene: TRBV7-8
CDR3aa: CASSIDREGEQYF
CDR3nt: TGTGCCAGCAGCATCGACAGGGAAGGCGAGCAGTACTTC

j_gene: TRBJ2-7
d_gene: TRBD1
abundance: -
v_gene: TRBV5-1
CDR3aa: CASSLAGTGGDEQYF
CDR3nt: TGCGCCAGCAGCTTGGCCGGGACAGGGGGCGACGAGCAGTACTTC

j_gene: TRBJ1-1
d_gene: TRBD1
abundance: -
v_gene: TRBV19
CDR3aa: CASTPIYRGPETEAFF
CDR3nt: TGTGCCAGTACACCCATTTACAGGGGGCCGGAGACTGAAGCTTTCTTT

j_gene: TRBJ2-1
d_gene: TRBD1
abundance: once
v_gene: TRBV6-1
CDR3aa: CALTGQGHNEQFF
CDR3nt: TGTGCCCTAACGGGACAGGGCCACAATGAGCAGTTCTTC

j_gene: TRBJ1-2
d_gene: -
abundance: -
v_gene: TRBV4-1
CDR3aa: CASSQESRVISGYTF
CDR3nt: TGCGCCAGCAGCCAAGAAAGCAGGGTAATTAGTGGCTACACCTTC

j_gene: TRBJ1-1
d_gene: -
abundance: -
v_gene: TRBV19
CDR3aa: CASSYRDTEAFF
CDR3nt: TGTGCCAGTAGTTACCGGGACACTGAAGCTTTCTTT

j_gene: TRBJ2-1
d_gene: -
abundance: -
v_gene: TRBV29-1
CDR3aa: CSVGGLHYNEQFF
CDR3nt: TGCAGCGTTGGCGGTTTACACTACAATGAGCAGTTCTTC

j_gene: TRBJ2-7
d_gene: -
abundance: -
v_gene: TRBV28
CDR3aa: CASSRYEQYF
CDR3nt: TGTGCCAGCAGTCGCTACGAGCAGTACTTC

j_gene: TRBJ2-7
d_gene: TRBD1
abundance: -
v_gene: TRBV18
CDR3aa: CASSPSGTGTSEQYF
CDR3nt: TGTGCCAGCTCACCTTCCGGGACAGGAACGAGTGAGCAGTACTTC

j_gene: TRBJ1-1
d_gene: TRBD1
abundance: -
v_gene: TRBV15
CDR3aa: CATSSDRDSYTEAFF
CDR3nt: TGTGCCACCAGCAGTGATCGGGACAGCTACACTGAAGCTTTCTTT

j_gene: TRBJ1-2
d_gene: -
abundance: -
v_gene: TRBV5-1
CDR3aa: CASSLRDAAFDGYTF
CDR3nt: TGCGCCAGCAGCTTGCGGGATGCGGCTTTTGATGGCTACACCTTC

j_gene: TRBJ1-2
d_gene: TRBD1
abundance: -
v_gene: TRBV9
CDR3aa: CASSVAPTGQYYGYTF
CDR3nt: TGTGCCAGCAGCGTAGCCCCGACAGGGCAGTACTATGGCTACACCTTC

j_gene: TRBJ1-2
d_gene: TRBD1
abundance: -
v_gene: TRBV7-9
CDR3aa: CASSLETGAGYGYTF
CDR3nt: TGTGCCAGCAGCTTAGAGACAGGGGCTGGATATGGCTACACCTTC

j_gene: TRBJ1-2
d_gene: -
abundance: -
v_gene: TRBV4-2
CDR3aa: CASSLTGYVGYTF
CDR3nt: TGTGCCAGCAGCCTAACAGGGTATGTTGGCTACACCTTC

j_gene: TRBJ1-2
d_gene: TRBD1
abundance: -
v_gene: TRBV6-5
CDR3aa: CASSRGQEGYTF
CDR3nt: TGTGCCAGCAGTAGAGGACAGGAAGGCTACACCTTC

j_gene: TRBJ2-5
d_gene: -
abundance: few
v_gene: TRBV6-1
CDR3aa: CASSWLIGVTQYF
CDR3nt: TGTGCCAGCAGTTGGTTGATCGGGGTGACCCAGTACTTC

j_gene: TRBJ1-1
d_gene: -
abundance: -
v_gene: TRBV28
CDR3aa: CASSLANGNEAFF
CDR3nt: TGTGCCAGCAGTTTAGCCAACGGGAATGAAGCTTTCTTT

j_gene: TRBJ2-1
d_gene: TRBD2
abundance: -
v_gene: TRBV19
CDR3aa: CASSTSGSGEQFF
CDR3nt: TGTGCCAGTAGTACTAGCGGGAGCGGCGAGCAGTTCTTC

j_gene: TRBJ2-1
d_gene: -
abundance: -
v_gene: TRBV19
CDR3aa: CASKLDSYNEQFF
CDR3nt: TGTGCCAGCAAACTCGACAGTTACAATGAGCAGTTCTTC

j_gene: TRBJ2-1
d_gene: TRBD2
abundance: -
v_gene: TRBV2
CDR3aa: CASTLAGVYNEQFF
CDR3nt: TGTGCCAGCACTCTAGCGGGAGTTTACAATGAGCAGTTCTTC

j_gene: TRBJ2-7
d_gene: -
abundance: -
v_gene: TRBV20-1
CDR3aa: CSGRQDYEQYF
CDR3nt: TGCAGTGGGCGACAAGATTACGAGCAGTACTTC

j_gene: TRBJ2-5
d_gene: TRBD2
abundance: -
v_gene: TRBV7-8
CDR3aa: CASSPGLAGGSLSETQYF
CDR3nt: TGTGCCAGCAGCCCCGGACTAGCGGGAGGATCTTTGTCAGAGACCCAGTACTTC

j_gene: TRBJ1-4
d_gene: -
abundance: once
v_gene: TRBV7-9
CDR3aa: CASTPLGVEKLFF
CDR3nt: TGTGCCAGCACCCCCCTCGGGGTGGAAAAACTGTTTTTT

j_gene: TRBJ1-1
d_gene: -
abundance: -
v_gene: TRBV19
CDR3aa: CASSMAGLNTEAFF
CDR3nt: TGTGCCAGTAGTATGGCAGGGCTAAACACTGAAGCTTTCTTT

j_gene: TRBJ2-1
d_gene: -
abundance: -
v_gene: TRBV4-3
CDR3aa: CASSQDSPASQVYNEQFF
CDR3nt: TGCGCCAGCAGCCAAGATAGCCCGGCTAGCCAAGTGTACAATGAGCAGTTCTTC

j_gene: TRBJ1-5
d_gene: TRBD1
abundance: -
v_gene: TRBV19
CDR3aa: CASSSGQGGQQPQHF
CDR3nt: TGTGCCAGTAGTTCCGGACAGGGCGGTCAGCAGCCCCAGCATTTT

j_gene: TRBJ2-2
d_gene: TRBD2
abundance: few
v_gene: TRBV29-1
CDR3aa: CSVEGWAGGPPDGELFF
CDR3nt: TGCAGCGTTGAGGGATGGGCGGGAGGCCCTCCGGACGGGGAGCTGTTTTTT

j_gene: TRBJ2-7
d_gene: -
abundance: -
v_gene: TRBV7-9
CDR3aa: CASSFLGGPYEQYF
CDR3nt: TGTGCCAGCAGCTTTCTGGGGGGGCCCTACGAGCAGTACTTC

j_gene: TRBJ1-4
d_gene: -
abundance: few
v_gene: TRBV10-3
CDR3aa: CAISPRDTATNEKLFF
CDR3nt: TGTGCCATCAGTCCCCGGGACACCGCAACTAATGAAAAACTGTTTTTT

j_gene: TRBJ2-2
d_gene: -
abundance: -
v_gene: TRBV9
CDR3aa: CASSPHGQDTGELFF
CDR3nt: TGTGCCAGCAGCCCCCATGGACAAGACACCGGGGAGCTGTTTTTT

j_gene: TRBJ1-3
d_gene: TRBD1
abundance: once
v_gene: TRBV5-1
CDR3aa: CASSWTGAGTSGNTIYF
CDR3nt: TGCGCCAGCAGCTGGACAGGGGCGGGGACCTCTGGAAACACCATATATTTT

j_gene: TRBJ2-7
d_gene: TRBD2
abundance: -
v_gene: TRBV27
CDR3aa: CASSSPPTSGRGEQYF
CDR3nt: TGTGCCAGCAGTTCCCCGCCGACTAGCGGGAGAGGAGAGCAGTACTTC

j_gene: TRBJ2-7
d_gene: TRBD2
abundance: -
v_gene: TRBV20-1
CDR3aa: CSARYGREQYF
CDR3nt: TGCAGTGCTAGATACGGGAGGGAGCAGTACTTC

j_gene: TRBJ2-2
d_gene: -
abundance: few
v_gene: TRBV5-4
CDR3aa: CASSSKRHATGELFF
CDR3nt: TGTGCCAGCAGCTCTAAAAGACACGCCACCGGGGAGCTGTTTTTT

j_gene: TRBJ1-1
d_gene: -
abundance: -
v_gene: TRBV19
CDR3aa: CASSIWAGGGSEAFF
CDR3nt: TGTGCCAGTAGTATATGGGCCGGCGGGGGCAGTGAAGCTTTCTTT

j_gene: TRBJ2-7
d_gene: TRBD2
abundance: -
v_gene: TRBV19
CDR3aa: CASSMGEGLDEQYF
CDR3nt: TGTGCCAGTAGTATGGGGGAGGGCCTGGACGAGCAGTACTTC